This T cell receptor (beta chain) emerged from a study of blood T cell repertoires in COVID-19 (TCRdb year 2020). General notes on the study: Samples from collaborators originated in the United States, Italy and Spain and spanned both the acute and convalescent phases of COVID-19. A freely available public database, intended as a resource for researchers studying the immune response to SARS-CoV-2, is where the repertoires were released. Where available, HLA class I and class II types were obtained from metadata supplied by the sample provider rather than from assay-based typing. The material from the prospective study consisted of cDNA or gDNA derived from T cells, B-cell-depleted T cells, or PBMCs. Deeply sampled blood TCRbeta repertoires from subjects exposed to, actively infected with, or recovered from COVID-19 were included in the dataset. The samples were drawn from the first 160 participants of the ongoing ImmuneRACE study and from 1,200 or so subjects provided by 6 global collaborators. Nearly every sample came with metadata listing a de-identified subject ID, COVID-19 status, age in years and sex.

Results the study describes overall, beyond this receptor: The quantity of clinical and demographic metadata differed by source and by participant and was supplied without curation.

Note on this clone: Its antigen target is currently unknown. No base quality information exists; no much larger clone differs at one position.

Collaborating institutions collected whole blood in K2EDTA tubes following their own protocols. For TCRbeta analysis, collaborator samples were shipped as frozen whole blood, as isolated PBMCs, or as DNA extracted from either sample type. TCRbeta CDR3 regions were amplified from genomic DNA using the immunoSEQ Assay, a bias-controlled multiplex PCR. As for how the authors treated the data: Nucleated cell counts per sample were estimated from amplification of reference gene primers within the assay. To quantify the absolute abundance of each unique TCRbeta CDR3 rearrangement, sequence reads were collapsed and filtered. For each sample, productive Simpson clonality was calculated as the square root of Simpson's diversity index over productive rearrangements. Entries here come from immuneACCESS through TCRdb and include only in-frame sequences with V and J called. Some clones fail to appear in such tables; in the studies checked, an unresolved V gene covers under half of the shortfall, and the cause of the remainder is unknown. That table is the source of V, J and clone size, and D and trimming were worked out from the DNA. This sample has some 200,000 clones in its table, and about nine tenths of those were observed once. Approximately 6.1% of the sample comes from the top ten.

Cut back by 3 bases and 0 bases, the V and J ends lie 19 bases apart. The CDR3 contains 18 residues, cysteine and phenylalanine counted. Of the read, only the CDR3 DNA is kept; its 54 bases are in frame from base 1. The germline V gene encodes CDR1 SGHVS and CDR2 FQNEAQ. The source material was peripheral blood. The sequence derives from a man older than 75 with acute or convalescent COVID-19. Here the chain combines TRBV7-8 and TRBJ2-3; a tentative D match to TRBD2 spans 6 bases. The encoded CDR3 is CASSFLANAAISTDTQYF. DNA sequence: TGTGCCAGCAGCTTCCTAGCGAATGCGGCGATAAGCACAGATACGCAGTATTTT.